One sample yielded the 4 T cell receptor beta chains listed below, sequenced in a study of PD-1 blockade in classical Hodgkin lymphoma. Some clones are missing from TCRdb's copy, which holds only in-frame ones; the method was immunoSEQ multiplex PCR. The table lists tens of thousands of clones, 75% to 90% of them singletons. Each and every patient relapsed after autologous stem cell transplantation, and patients got differing brentuximab vedotin exposure. Sequences were derived from peripheral blood mononuclear cells (PBMCs), sampled at baseline. Every receptor here comes from a human donor with classical Hodgkin lymphoma.

The chain combines TRBV7-2 with TRBJ2-3, with TRBD2 matching over 12 bases. This CDR3 region has 17 residues. Losses at the gene ends were 1 base for V and 7 bases for J; bases not matched to a gene: 9. Germline CDR1 SGHTA, CDR2 FQGNSA. CDR3 in DNA: TGTGCCAGCAGCTTAGTATCGACTAGCGGGGGCGGCCATACGCAGTATTTT. Translating gives CASSLVSTSGGGHTQYF.

The chain combines TRBV6-6 with TRBJ2-7; D is undetermined. The CDR3 consists of 15 residues. With 0 bases removed from V and 4 bases from J, the gap between germline ends came to 13 bases. Germline values: CDR1 MNHNY, CDR2 SVGAGI (reference sequence). CDR3 protein: CASSYSRVVGYEQYF. The CDR3 bases are TGTGCCAGCAGTTACTCGAGAGTTGTAGGGTACGAGCAGTACTTC.

This clone has only one observation. The chain is built from TRBV5-1 and TRBJ2-5, with 11 bases that match TRBD2. There are 15 residues in the CDR3. V lost 0 bases and J lost 4; bases outside the gene matches: 2. The V gene's germline CDR1 is SGHRS and CDR2 YFSETQ. The CDR3 DNA sequence: TGCGCCAGCAGCTTGGGTACTAGCGGGGGAGAGACCCAGTACTTC. Protein: CASSLGTSGGETQYF.

This chain connects TRBV19 to TRBJ1-1; D is perhaps TRBD1 (5 bases). Looked up from germline, CDR1 is LNHDA and CDR2 is SQIVND (reference sequence). V lost 8 bases and J lost 2, with 15 bases in between. The CDR3 runs to 14 residues. The chain's CDR3 is CASQWGSLNTEAFF. In nucleotides, the CDR3 is TGTGCCAGTCAGTGGGGGTCTCTAAACACTGAAGCTTTCTTT.